This T cell receptor beta chain was identified in a study of Ad26.COV2.S vaccination and SARS-CoV-2 variants. Study context: Vaccine-arm donor from the placebo-controlled COV1001 Ad26.COV2.S trial.

As for this clone: The antigen is unknown.

CDR3 size: 16 residues. Germline CDR1 reads SGHRS; CDR2 reads YFSETQ. With 3 bases removed from V and 2 bases from J, the gap between germline ends came to 18 bases. Method: immunoSEQ multiplex PCR; TCRdb's copy keeps in-frame clones and lacks some. In the table there are roughly 420,000 clones, around 87% of which are singletons. The treatment was: around 19 received Ad26.COV2.S at low or high dose, single or two shots; about 5 received placebo; per-sample allocation not given. Samples were taken on day 63 after the first vaccine or placebo injection. Participants' vaccine, an Ad26 vector, delivered Wuhan-strain SARS-CoV-2 spike. Whole-study results and caveats: With respect to non-spike TCR breadth, vaccine and placebo recipients were similar.

Sequencing used peripheral blood, obtained in a trial of Ad26.COV2.S vaccine versus placebo. The chain is built from TRBV5-1 and TRBJ2-7; D is perhaps TRBD2 (5 bases). The receptor's source is a person aged 18 to 59 who received the Ad26.COV2.S COVID-19 vaccine or a placebo. This chain's CDR3 is CASSSRASLNPYEQYF. The CDR3 DNA follows: TGCGCCAGCAGCTCGAGGGCTAGCCTAAATCCCTACGAGCAGTACTTC. Looking up the rest from reference TRBV5-1 and TRBJ2-7 gives the full variable domain: KAGVTQTPRYLIKTRGQQVTLSCSPISGHRSVSWYQQTPGQGLQFLFEYFSETQRNKGNFPGRFSGRQFSNSRSEMNVSTLELGDSALYLCASSSRASLNPYEQYFGPGTRLTVT.